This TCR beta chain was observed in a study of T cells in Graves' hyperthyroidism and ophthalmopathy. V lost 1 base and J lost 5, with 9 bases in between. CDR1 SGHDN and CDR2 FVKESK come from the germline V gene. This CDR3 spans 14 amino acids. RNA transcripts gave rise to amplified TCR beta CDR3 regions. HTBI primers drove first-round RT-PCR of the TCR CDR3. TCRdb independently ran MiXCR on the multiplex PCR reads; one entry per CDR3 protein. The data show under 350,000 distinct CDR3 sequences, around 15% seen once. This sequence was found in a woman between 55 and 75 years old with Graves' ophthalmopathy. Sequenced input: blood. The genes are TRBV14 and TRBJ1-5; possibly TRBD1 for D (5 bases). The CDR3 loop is CASSQGGFDQPQHF. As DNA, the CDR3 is TGTGCCAGCAGCCAAGGGGGGTTCGATCAGCCCCAGCATTTT.